Shown below are 21 T cell receptor beta chains from a single sample sequenced in a study of neurological immune-mediated disorders. In TCRdb, the 5' RACE reads were re-called with MiXCR into one record per CDR3 protein. The sample lists 60,000 to 85,000 distinct CDR3 sequences, less than 5.5% occurring once. The sample was PBMCs. These receptors were obtained from a man younger than 30 with multiple sclerosis.

This clonotype has at least ten counts. The chain joins TRBV20-1 to TRBJ2-6, with 9 bases that match TRBD1. The CDR3 is 18 amino acids. Trimming removed 6 bases from V and 0 bases from J; junction bases left unmatched: 12. Germline loops: CDR1 DFQATT, CDR2 SNEGSKA (reference sequence). DNA of the CDR3: TGCAGTGCCCCTGGCTGGCGGGACAGGGTCTCTGGGGCCAACGTCCTGACTTTC. Its translation is CSAPGWRDRVSGANVLTF.

This clonotype was counted ten times or more. The V gene is TRBV5-6, the J gene TRBJ2-7, with TRBD2 as a possible D gene (5 bases). This CDR3 has 14 amino acids. V shed 0 bases and J shed 5 bases, with 12 bases lying between them. Per germline, CDR1 SGHDT and CDR2 YYEEEE. The CDR3 sequence is CASSLGGGPHEQYF. CDR3 nucleotide sequence: TGTGCCAGCAGCTTGGGTGGCGGGCCCCACGAGCAGTACTTC.

At least ten counts were recorded for this clonotype. The rearrangement uses TRBV12-3 or TRBV12-4 and TRBJ2-1; 10 nucleotides agree with TRBD1. This CDR3 comprises 15 residues. V gave up 5 bases and J gave up 4 bases; unmatched junction bases: 5. This CDR3 is CASSPGQGIYNEQFF. CDR3 sequence (DNA): TGTGCCAGCAGTCCGGGACAGGGGATATACAATGAGCAGTTCTTC.

At least ten counts were recorded for this clonotype. Compared with germline, one end of the junction differs, possibly owing to a read error. This chain uses TRBV20-1 with TRBJ2-1; weak D call: TRBD2 (5 bases). Germline V gene lookup returns CDR1 DFQATT and CDR2 SNEGSKA (reference sequence). This CDR3 contains 12 residues. This chain's CDR3 is CRARGLGNEQFF. The CDR3 coding sequence is TGCAGGGCTAGAGGGTTGGGAAATGAGCAGTTCTTC.

This clonotype is labeled medium-sized. The rearrangement links TRBV5-1 to TRBJ2-3; the D is unclear. Trimming removed 0 bases at V and 1 base at J, with 18 bases between. Germline CDR1 reads SGHRS; CDR2 reads YFSETQ. The CDR3 loop spans 18 amino acids. CDR3 nucleotide sequence: TGCGCCAGCAGCTTGGTGAGGCCTAGGCCCCCCCGCACAGATACGCAGTATTTT. Translation gives CASSLVRPRPPRTDTQYF.

This clonotype was observed at least ten times. V and J are TRBV27 and TRBJ2-7; no reliable D call. Germline loops: CDR1 MNHEY, CDR2 SMNVEV (reference sequence). Trimming shortened V by 2 bases and J by 0 bases, and 11 bases separated the two germline ends. The CDR3 length is 15 residues. CDR3 in DNA: TGTGCCAGCAGTTTAGAGTTGGGCAACTCCTACGAGCAGTACTTC. Translated, it gives CASSLELGNSYEQYF.

The sample holds a few counts of this clonotype. Being one base from a much bigger clone, this may be a read error. The CDR3 nucleotides read TGTGCCAGCAGCTCCAGGATCTCTGGGGCCAAAGTCCTGACTTTC. Protein product: CASSSRISGAKVLTF. The chain carries TRBV7-9 and TRBJ2-6; D possibly corresponds to TRBD1 (5 bases). Germline loops: CDR1 SEHNR, CDR2 FQNEAQ (reference sequence). This CDR3 is built from 15 residues. Based on the CDR3 plus reference TRBV7-9 and TRBJ2-6, the full variable domain is DTGVSQNPRHKITKRGQNVTFRCDPISEHNRLYWYRQTLGQGPEFLTYFQNEAQLEKSRLLSDRFSAERPKGSFSTLEIQRTEQGDSAMYLCASSSRISGAKVLTFGAGSRLTVL.

This clonotype was seen many times. This chain uses TRBV5-1 with TRBJ2-1; D possibly corresponds to TRBD2 (5 bases). The length of the CDR3 is 16 residues. V lost 3 bases and J 6 bases, leaving 19 bases between the germline ends. Germline lookup yields CDR1 SGHRS and CDR2 YFSETQ. This CDR3 reads CASSSQLRLGGNEQFF. The CDR3 DNA reads as TGCGCCAGCAGCTCACAACTCCGTCTAGGAGGCAATGAGCAGTTCTTC.

There are many counts of this clonotype. The chain carries TRBV9 and TRBJ2-1; 8 bases agree with TRBD2. Germline assignment: CDR1 SGDLS and CDR2 YYNGEE. The junction had 6 bases not matched to a gene; V was cut back by 3 bases and J by 7 bases. This CDR3 is 14 amino acids long. CDR3: CASSAGGGTNEQFF. As DNA, the CDR3 is TGTGCCAGCAGCGCGGGAGGGGGGACGAATGAGCAGTTCTTC.

The chain links TRBV12-5 to TRBJ1-1; unclear D gene. Trimming took off 7 bases at V and 5 bases at J, with 11 bases between the two ends. Germline V CDR1 and CDR2: LGHNT, FRNRAP. The CDR3 is made up of 12 amino acids. The CDR3 region has the DNA TGTGCTAGTGAGCCGGAGGGTACTGAAGCTTTCTTT. Protein product: CASEPEGTEAFF.

This clonotype came up many times. This chain uses TRBV6-2 or TRBV6-3 with TRBJ2-1, with no clear D. The V gene's germline CDR1 is MNHEY and CDR2 SVGEGT. The ends were cut back, 1 base at V and 4 bases at J, with 2 bases in the middle. The CDR3 runs 12 residues. The CDR3 is CASSYLYNEQFF. The CDR3, as DNA: TGTGCCAGCAGTTACTTGTACAATGAGCAGTTCTTC.

This clonotype showed up many times. The gene calls are TRBV20-1 and TRBJ2-7; D gene uncertain. Germline V gives CDR1 DFQATT, CDR2 SNEGSKA (reference sequence). The CDR3 has 13 amino acids. V was trimmed by 6 bases and J by 2 bases, leaving 14 bases between them. CDR3 in amino acids: CSAQTGSAYEQYF. Written as DNA, the CDR3 is TGCAGTGCCCAGACTGGTTCCGCCTACGAGCAGTACTTC.

Ten or more counts support this clonotype. The chain links TRBV15 to TRBJ2-1; TRBD2 agrees at 9 bases. This CDR3 comprises 15 residues. CDR1 and CDR2 from the germline V gene are LNHNV and YYDKDF (reference sequence). V gave up 1 base and J gave up 8 bases; unmatched junction bases: 6. This CDR3 is CATSRGGREFDEQFF. The CDR3 nucleotides are TGTGCCACCAGCAGAGGCGGGAGGGAGTTCGATGAGCAGTTCTTC.

The table lists this clonotype with many counts. The chain's CDR3 is CSVEDLLPRAGNTIYF. The DNA of the CDR3 is TGCAGCGTTGAAGACCTCCTACCTCGGGCTGGAAACACCATATATTTT. This chain connects TRBV29-1 to TRBJ1-3; D uncertain. The CDR3 is 16 amino acids. Looked up from germline, CDR1 is SQVTM and CDR2 is ANQGSEA. V lost 0 bases to trimming and J lost 2 bases, with 14 bases between them.

This clonotype was observed at least ten times. V usage is TRBV6-2 or TRBV6-3 and J usage is TRBJ2-1; D uncertain. Germline assignment: CDR1 MNHEY and CDR2 SVGEGT. The CDR3 covers 13 residues. Trimming stripped 7 bases from V and 5 bases from J, with 12 bases between. CDR3: CASNGWADNEQFF. In DNA, the CDR3 is TGTGCCAGCAATGGGTGGGCCGACAATGAGCAGTTCTTC.

This clonotype was counted ten times or more. CDR3 sequence: CASSPGPRGEKLFF. The DNA of the CDR3 is TGTGCCAGCAGTCCCGGGCCGCGGGGGGAAAAACTGTTTTTT. The V and J genes are TRBV6-5 and TRBJ1-4; weak D call: TRBD1 (5 bases). CDR3 length: 14 residues. Trimming took off 5 bases at V and 8 bases at J, with 15 bases between the two ends. Per germline, CDR1 MNHEY and CDR2 SVGAGI.

This clonotype was detected ten times or more. The rearrangement uses TRBV9 and TRBJ2-2; D is unclear. V shed 7 bases and J shed 3 bases, with 10 bases lying between them. CDR1 is SGDLS, CDR2 YYNGEE, per germline. This CDR3 contains 13 residues. Here the CDR3 reads CASGRGYTGELFF. DNA for the CDR3: TGTGCCAGCGGCCGTGGTTACACCGGGGAGCTGTTTTTT.

At least ten counts were recorded for this clonotype. This chain uses TRBV6-5 with TRBJ1-2; a possible D gene is TRBD1 (6 bases). Germline V gene lookup returns CDR1 MNHEY and CDR2 SVGAGI. This CDR3 has 18 residues. Trimming cost V 2 bases and J 7 bases, with 26 bases left between them. CDR3 coding DNA: TGTGCCAGCAGTTACCTACAGGGTGGTGTCGGTGTGTCGGGTGGCTACACCTTC. Translated: CASSYLQGGVGVSGGYTF.

This clonotype was detected ten times or more. The junction differs from germline at one of its ends, possibly a read error. The V gene is TRBV29-1, the J gene TRBJ2-6; tentatively, D is TRBD1 or TRBD2 (5 bases each). Germline V gives CDR1 SQVTM, CDR2 ANQGSEA. The length of the CDR3 is 14 residues. CDR3 residues: CSVEGDSGAKVLTF. The CDR3 DNA reads as TGCAGCGTTGAGGGAGACTCTGGGGCCAAAGTCCTGACTTTC. Combining the CDR3 with reference TRBV29-1 and TRBJ2-6 gives the whole variable domain SAVISQKPSRDICQRGTSLTIQCQVDSQVTMMFWYRQQPGQSLTLIATANQGSEATYESGFVIDKFPISRPNLTFSTLTVSNMSPEDSSIYLCSVEGDSGAKVLTFGAGSRLTVL.

This clonotype was observed many times. This chain connects TRBV5-6 to TRBJ2-3; D is ambiguous. V lost 1 base, J lost 3 bases, and 6 bases lay in between. This CDR3 spans 13 amino acids. Germline CDR1 reads SGHDT; CDR2 reads YYEEEE. The CDR3 sequence: CASSLTTTDTQYF. CDR3 DNA: TGTGCCAGCAGCTTGACGACGACAGATACGCAGTATTTT.

V is TRBV7-6 and J is TRBJ1-2; TRBD1 is a possible D gene (6 bases). The CDR3 covers 12 residues. Germline V CDR1 and CDR2: SGHVS, FNYEAQ. The ends were cut back, 5 bases at V and 4 bases at J, with 8 bases in the middle. The CDR3 spells CASSKQGYGYTF. As DNA, the CDR3 is TGTGCCAGCAGCAAACAGGGCTATGGCTACACCTTC.